These T cell receptor beta chains were read from a single sample in a study of blood T cell repertoires in COVID-19. Repertoires were generated with immunoSEQ multiplex PCR, while TCRdb's copy carries only in-frame clones and drops some. The sample has around 40,000 clones; approximately 79% are singletons. Sequenced: peripheral blood. The receptors were gathered from a man between 65 and 80 years old with acute or convalescent COVID-19. Each CDR3 is given with its conserved first and last residue. The order of the fields is clone size, J gene, D gene, V gene, CDR3 DNA, CDR3 protein. A D gene is named only where the DNA matches it firmly. A row's size may be missing; if present it is once, few, many or a size class.

NA	TRBJ1-2	NA	TRBV24-1	TGTGCCACCAGTCAGGGATCTAACTATGGCTACACCTTC	CATSQGSNYGYTF
NA	TRBJ1-6	TRBD1	TRBV7-3	TGTGCCAGCAGCCCGAGACAGGGGGCTAATTCACCCCTCCACTTT	CASSPRQGANSPLHF
NA	TRBJ2-7	NA	TRBV5-1	TGCGCCAGCAGCGTCTTGGCCAGCTACGAGCAGTACTTC	CASSVLASYEQYF
NA	TRBJ2-5	NA	TRBV5-1	TGCGCCAGCAGCAGCGCCGGGGGTCAAGAGACCCAGTACTTC	CASSSAGGQETQYF
few	TRBJ2-7	TRBD2	TRBV7-9	TGTGCCAGCAGCTTAGGCACTAGCGGGAGAAGCTCCGAGCAGTACTTC	CASSLGTSGRSSEQYF
NA	TRBJ1-5	NA	TRBV6-5	TGTGCCAGCAGGGGTCTCCAGAGCGGCAATCAGCCCCAGCATTTT	CASRGLQSGNQPQHF
NA	TRBJ2-1	TRBD1	TRBV6-6	TGTGCCAGCAGTCGGCGGAAAAACAGGGGTGTCGATGAGCAGTTCTTC	CASSRRKNRGVDEQFF
NA	TRBJ1-1	NA	TRBV6-5	TGTGCCAGCAATTATGGTCGGGGGGCTGAAGCTTTCTTT	CASNYGRGAEAFF
few	TRBJ2-1	TRBD2	TRBV5-1	TGCGCCAGCAGCTTGGCCGTGTACAGCGGGAGGAATGAGCAGTTCTTC	CASSLAVYSGRNEQFF
NA	TRBJ2-1	TRBD1	TRBV5-1	TGCGCCAGCAGCTTGATGCCGACAGGGGGAGGCAACAATGAGCAGTTCTTC	CASSLMPTGGGNNEQFF
NA	TRBJ1-1	NA	TRBV28	TGTGCCAGCAGGGAGCGTGAAGCTTTCTTT	CASREREAFF
NA	TRBJ1-6	NA	TRBV7-3	TGTGCCAGCAGCTTAAACGGTCAGGGTTCACCCCTCCACTTT	CASSLNGQGSPLHF
NA	TRBJ2-7	NA	TRBV25-1	TGTGCCAGCAGTGAATACTCCAGCTCCTACGAGCAGTACTTC	CASSEYSSSYEQYF
NA	TRBJ2-5	TRBD2	TRBV19	TGTGCCAGTAGTATGGGGACTAGCGGAAATGGGGAGACCCAGTACTTC	CASSMGTSGNGETQYF
few	TRBJ1-3	NA	TRBV3-1/TRBV3-2	TGTGCCAGCAGCCCCTCGGGTCGGGGAAACACCATATATTTT	CASSPSGRGNTIYF
NA	TRBJ1-6	NA	TRBV18	TGTGCCAGCTCACTTAACCAACCTGGGACGGGGGGTAATTCACCCCTCCACTTT	CASSLNQPGTGGNSPLHF
NA	TRBJ2-1	TRBD2	TRBV7-3	TGTGCCAGCAGCTCTCTGACTAGCGTTGGGAATGAGCAGTTCTTC	CASSSLTSVGNEQFF
NA	TRBJ2-6	NA	TRBV5-1	TGCGCCAGCAGACGCCGACAGCGACCCACCCTTGGGGCCAACGTCCTGACTTTC	CASRRRQRPTLGANVLTF
NA	TRBJ1-2	NA	TRBV28	TGTGCCAGCAGTTCTCCGACAGGCTTGAGGGGGTCTGGCTACACCTTC	CASSSPTGLRGSGYTF
NA	TRBJ2-2	TRBD2	TRBV7-2	TGTGCCAGCAGCCCCCTTCCTAGCGGGAGGTTCTTGGCGACCGGGGAGCTGTTTTTT	CASSPLPSGRFLATGELFF
NA	TRBJ2-7	TRBD2	TRBV7-2	TGTGCCAGCAGCTTAGTCGGGGGTGGCGGGAGTTCCTACGAGCAGTACTTC	CASSLVGGGGSSYEQYF
once	TRBJ2-5	TRBD2	TRBV6-4	TGTGCCAGCGCACGGGCTAGCGGAGAGACCCAGTACTTC	CASARASGETQYF
NA	TRBJ1-2	NA	TRBV7-9	TGTGCCAGCAGCCCGCGCACGGTGATCTATGGCTACACCTTC	CASSPRTVIYGYTF
once	TRBJ2-3	NA	TRBV24-1	TGTGCCACCAGTGTTGGCCCCTCTAGCACAGATACGCAGTATTTT	CATSVGPSSTDTQYF
NA	TRBJ2-3	TRBD2	TRBV10-3	TGTGCCATCAGTGGAGCGGGGCTCAGCACAGATACGCAGTATTTT	CAISGAGLSTDTQYF
NA	TRBJ1-2	TRBD1	TRBV27	TGTGCCAGCAACACGGCCCACAGGGGGGACACCTATGGCTACACCTTC	CASNTAHRGDTYGYTF
NA	TRBJ2-7	NA	TRBV6-5	TGTGCCAGCAGCCGGTACAGGGAGTACGAGCAGTACTTC	CASSRYREYEQYF
NA	TRBJ2-2	TRBD2	TRBV15	TGTGCCACCAGCAGAGGGGAGCGGGAGTTACCCGGGGAGCTGTTTTTT	CATSRGERELPGELFF
NA	TRBJ2-5	TRBD1	TRBV5-4	TGTGCCAGCAGCCCAAGACAGGGTGGTGAGACCCAGTACTTC	CASSPRQGGETQYF
NA	TRBJ2-1	NA	TRBV11-1	TGTGCCAGCAGCCGAGGGGGTAGCGAGGATGAGCAGTTCTTC	CASSRGGSEDEQFF
few	TRBJ1-5	NA	TRBV6-1	TGTGCCAGCAGTGAGGGCAGGGACTCCCAGCATTTT	CASSEGRDSQHF
once	TRBJ2-3	NA	TRBV12-3/TRBV12-4	TGTGCCAGCAGCAAATTCACAGATACGCAGTATTTT	CASSKFTDTQYF
few	TRBJ2-7	TRBD2	TRBV7-2	TGTGCCAGCAGCCCCCTAGCGGGAGTCAACGAGCAGTACTTC	CASSPLAGVNEQYF
NA	TRBJ1-6	TRBD1	TRBV18	TGTGCCAGCTCACCACGGCAGGGGGACAATTCACCCCTCCACTTT	CASSPRQGDNSPLHF
NA	TRBJ2-1	NA	TRBV7-9	TGTGCCAGCAGCTCTCCCAGCGGTTGGTTCTTC	CASSSPSGWFF
NA	TRBJ2-7	NA	TRBV11-2	TGTGCCAGCAGCCGCCACGGACAGATAACTTACGAGCAGTACTTC	CASSRHGQITYEQYF
NA	TRBJ1-6	NA	TRBV28	TGTGCCATCCCGGGAGGGAGCTCCTATAATTCACCCCTCCACTTT	CAIPGGSSYNSPLHF
NA	TRBJ1-2	NA	TRBV27	TGTGCCAGCAGTTTAGTAGGGGACTATGGCTACACCTTC	CASSLVGDYGYTF
NA	TRBJ1-1	NA	TRBV9	TGTGCCAGCAGTTCTGCACGGGACACTGAAGCTTTCTTT	CASSSARDTEAFF
NA	TRBJ2-5	NA	TRBV27	TGTGCCAGCAGTTTCGCGTACCAAGAGACCCAGTACTTC	CASSFAYQETQYF
NA	TRBJ2-3	TRBD2	TRBV3-1/TRBV3-2	TGTGCCAGCTCCCAGCGGGATTGGGGAGATACGCAGTATTTT	CASSQRDWGDTQYF
few	TRBJ2-7	NA	TRBV19	TGTGCCAGTAGTCGACTGGGGGCCCACGAGCAGTACTTC	CASSRLGAHEQYF
NA	TRBJ2-1	NA	TRBV27	TGTGCCAGCAGGCGCGACTATATCAATGAGCAGTTCTTC	CASRRDYINEQFF
NA	TRBJ1-3	NA	TRBV27	TGTGCCAGCAGTCCGTGGACAGCGCTGGGAAACACCATATATTTT	CASSPWTALGNTIYF
NA	TRBJ2-5	TRBD1	TRBV6-6	TGTGCCAGCAGTTCCGGACAGGGGTTGGTAGAGACCCAGTACTTC	CASSSGQGLVETQYF
NA	TRBJ1-2	TRBD1	TRBV11-2	TGTGCCAGCAGCTTCGGGACAGGTTATGGCTACACCTTC	CASSFGTGYGYTF
NA	TRBJ1-6	NA	TRBV18	TGTGCCAGCTCACCAGTAGGGGAATCACCCCTCCACTTT	CASSPVGESPLHF
few	TRBJ2-5	NA	TRBV3-1/TRBV3-2	TGTGCCAGCAGCCAAGGAATGGGGGGGACCCAGTACTTC	CASSQGMGGTQYF
NA	TRBJ1-5	TRBD1	TRBV27	TGTGCCAGCAGTTTATCAGGGGGCGCGCAGCCCCAGCATTTT	CASSLSGGAQPQHF
NA	TRBJ2-2	TRBD1	TRBV9	TGTGCCAGCAGCACCCGGGACAGGGCTAACACCGGGGAGCTGTTTTTT	CASSTRDRANTGELFF